This is a list of T cell receptor beta chains from one sample in a study of CD8+CD57+ T cells in acquired aplastic anemia. One entry per CDR3 protein results from TCRdb running MiXCR on the reads. The sample shows over 150,000 distinct CDR3 sequences, around 48% of them seen only once. Sequencing was performed on sorted CD4+, CD8+, or CD8+CD57+ T cells (not recorded which) from PBMCs. The receptors here all came from a human donor with aplastic anemia. Both conserved end residues are part of each CDR3. The D gene is left open where the match is weak. Size values are once, few and many counts, or a class for expanded clones, and some rows have none.

CDR3 protein: CASSSQGIGGYTF; CDR3 DNA: TGTGCCAGCAGCTCCCAGGGTATTGGCGGCTACACCTTC; V gene: TRBV11-2; D gene: .; clone size: many; J gene: TRBJ1-2
CDR3 protein: CASSLSGGDRNTEAFF; CDR3 DNA: TGTGCCAGCAGTTTATCCGGCGGGGATAGGAACACTGAAGCTTTCTTT; V gene: TRBV28; D gene: .; clone size: few; J gene: TRBJ1-1
CDR3 protein: CASSLIRARNTEAFF; CDR3 DNA: TGTGCCAGCAGCTTAATACGGGCGAGGAACACTGAAGCTTTCTTT; V gene: TRBV7-8; D gene: .; clone size: .; J gene: TRBJ1-1
CDR3 protein: CATSDPQAGQPQHF; CDR3 DNA: TGTGCCACCAGTGATCCCCAGGCGGGTCAGCCCCAGCATTTT; V gene: TRBV24-1; D gene: .; clone size: few; J gene: TRBJ1-5
CDR3 protein: CASSTGTESPLHF; CDR3 DNA: TGTGCCAGTAGTACAGGGACGGAGTCACCCCTCCACTTT; V gene: TRBV19; D gene: .; clone size: many; J gene: TRBJ1-6
CDR3 protein: CASSLTGLAGASTDTQYF; CDR3 DNA: TGTGCCAGCAGCCTCACCGGACTAGCGGGGGCGAGCACAGATACGCAGTATTTT; V gene: TRBV11-2; D gene: TRBD2; clone size: few; J gene: TRBJ2-3
CDR3 protein: CASSEVLAGLYEQYF; CDR3 DNA: TGTGCCAGCAGTGAAGTGCTAGCGGGGCTATACGAGCAGTACTTC; V gene: TRBV2; D gene: TRBD2; clone size: .; J gene: TRBJ2-7
CDR3 protein: CASSQFTGTGPVDGYTF; CDR3 DNA: TGTGCCAGCAGTCAATTTACCGGGACAGGGCCGGTAGATGGCTACACCTTC; V gene: TRBV27; D gene: TRBD1; clone size: .; J gene: TRBJ1-2
CDR3 protein: CASSEGRSNSPLHF; CDR3 DNA: TGTGCCAGCAGTGAAGGACGGTCTAATTCACCCCTCCACTTT; V gene: TRBV25-1; D gene: .; clone size: .; J gene: TRBJ1-6
CDR3 protein: CASRSGPHESYEQYF; CDR3 DNA: TGCGCCAGCAGATCGGGACCGCACGAGTCCTACGAGCAGTACTTC; V gene: TRBV5-1; D gene: .; clone size: many; J gene: TRBJ2-7
CDR3 protein: CASSIGGLGGYTF; CDR3 DNA: TGTGCCAGTAGTATCGGGGGACTAGGGGGCTACACCTTC; V gene: TRBV19; D gene: .; clone size: .; J gene: TRBJ1-2
CDR3 protein: CASSLARQAAGNTIYF; CDR3 DNA: TGTGCCAGCAGCTTAGCCCGGCAGGCAGCTGGAAACACCATATATTTT; V gene: TRBV7-8; D gene: .; clone size: .; J gene: TRBJ1-3
CDR3 protein: CSVVRGTGGNYGYTF; CDR3 DNA: TGCAGCGTTGTCCGTGGGACAGGGGGTAACTATGGCTACACCTTC; V gene: TRBV29-1; D gene: TRBD1; clone size: .; J gene: TRBJ1-2
CDR3 protein: CAGRDDRSSGCTF; CDR3 DNA: TGTGCCGGCAGGGATGACAGGTCGTCTGGCTGCACCTTC; V gene: TRBV2; D gene: .; clone size: .; J gene: TRBJ1-2
CDR3 protein: CASSEEANQPQHF; CDR3 DNA: TGTGCCAGCAGTGAAGAAGCTAATCAGCCCCAGCATTTT; V gene: TRBV2; D gene: .; clone size: many; J gene: TRBJ1-5
CDR3 protein: CSARRADSNYGYTF; CDR3 DNA: TGCAGTGCTAGAAGGGCAGACTCTAACTATGGCTACACCTTC; V gene: TRBV20-1; D gene: .; clone size: .; J gene: TRBJ1-2
CDR3 protein: CATSLTGTEYNEQFF; CDR3 DNA: TGTGCCACCAGCCTCACCGGGACTGAGTACAATGAGCAGTTCTTC; V gene: TRBV15; D gene: .; clone size: many; J gene: TRBJ2-1
CDR3 protein: CASSLQGLLSETQYF; CDR3 DNA: TGTGCCAGCAGCTTACAGGGCCTCCTGTCGGAGACCCAGTACTTC; V gene: TRBV25-1; D gene: .; clone size: .; J gene: TRBJ2-5
CDR3 protein: CASSLGGGRRSNEKLFF; CDR3 DNA: TGTGCCAGCAGTTTAGGCGGGGGTAGAAGGTCTAATGAAAAACTGTTTTTT; V gene: TRBV28; D gene: .; clone size: few; J gene: TRBJ1-4
CDR3 protein: CASQWGQGTDTQYF; CDR3 DNA: TGTGCCAGCCAGTGGGGACAGGGGACAGATACGCAGTATTTT; V gene: TRBV2; D gene: TRBD1; clone size: .; J gene: TRBJ2-3
CDR3 protein: CASRGQGRNEQFF; CDR3 DNA: TGTGCCAGCAGAGGACAGGGGCGAAATGAGCAGTTCTTC; V gene: TRBV25-1; D gene: TRBD1; clone size: many; J gene: TRBJ2-1
CDR3 protein: CASSEVDIRAFRFHEQFF; CDR3 DNA: TGCGCCAGCAGCGAAGTGGACATACGGGCCTTTAGGTTCCATGAGCAGTTCTTC; V gene: TRBV4-1; D gene: .; clone size: few; J gene: TRBJ2-1
CDR3 protein: CSVGGAGLQETQYF; CDR3 DNA: TGCAGCGTTGGGGGGGCAGGGCTGCAAGAGACCCAGTACTTC; V gene: TRBV29-1; D gene: .; clone size: .; J gene: TRBJ2-5
CDR3 protein: CASSPRDIGTGNTIYF; CDR3 DNA: TGTGCCAGCTCGCCCAGGGACATAGGCACTGGAAACACCATATATTTT; V gene: TRBV18; D gene: .; clone size: few; J gene: TRBJ1-3
CDR3 protein: CAGRQGPANEQFF; CDR3 DNA: TGTGCCGGCAGACAGGGGCCAGCGAATGAGCAGTTCTTC; V gene: TRBV2; D gene: TRBD1; clone size: many; J gene: TRBJ2-1
CDR3 protein: CATSRSRSEQYF; CDR3 DNA: TGTGCCACCAGCAGATCCAGGAGCGAGCAGTACTTC; V gene: TRBV15; D gene: .; clone size: .; J gene: TRBJ2-7
CDR3 protein: CASVTYNEQFF; CDR3 DNA: TGTGCCAGCGTAACCTACAATGAGCAGTTCTTC; V gene: TRBV5-8; D gene: .; clone size: many; J gene: TRBJ2-1
CDR3 protein: CASTGLSYEQYF; CDR3 DNA: TGTGCCAGCACGGGATTGTCGTACGAGCAGTACTTC; V gene: TRBV25-1; D gene: .; clone size: .; J gene: TRBJ2-7
CDR3 protein: CASSLGVMNTEAFF; CDR3 DNA: TGTGCCAGTAGTCTAGGGGTTATGAACACTGAAGCTTTCTTT; V gene: TRBV19; D gene: .; clone size: few; J gene: TRBJ1-1
CDR3 protein: CGVVAGSYEQYF; CDR3 DNA: TGCGGCGTTGTGGCCGGGAGCTACGAGCAGTACTTC; V gene: TRBV29-1; D gene: .; clone size: .; J gene: TRBJ2-7
CDR3 protein: CASRTGHPGANVLTF; CDR3 DNA: TGTGCCAGCAGGACGGGACATCCTGGGGCCAACGTCCTGACTTTC; V gene: TRBV28; D gene: .; clone size: many; J gene: TRBJ2-6
CDR3 protein: CASSRQGTETQYF; CDR3 DNA: TGTGCCAGCAGCAGACAGGGCACAGAGACCCAGTACTTC; V gene: TRBV5-4; D gene: TRBD1; clone size: many; J gene: TRBJ2-5
CDR3 protein: CASRPSGTTDTQYF; CDR3 DNA: TGTGCCAGCAGACCGAGCGGGACTACAGATACGCAGTATTTT; V gene: TRBV19; D gene: TRBD2; clone size: few; J gene: TRBJ2-3
CDR3 protein: CASGTPGPGRYEQYF; CDR3 DNA: TGTGCTAGTGGGACCCCGGGTCCCGGGAGATACGAGCAGTACTTC; V gene: TRBV12-5; D gene: .; clone size: few; J gene: TRBJ2-7
CDR3 protein: CATSTLGLSAFF; CDR3 DNA: TGTGCCACCAGCACCCTAGGGCTGTCAGCTTTCTTT; V gene: TRBV15; D gene: .; clone size: many; J gene: TRBJ1-1
CDR3 protein: CASSLQGSYNEQFF; CDR3 DNA: TGTGCCAGCAGCTTGCAGGGTTCCTACAATGAGCAGTTCTTC; V gene: TRBV11-2; D gene: .; clone size: many; J gene: TRBJ2-1
CDR3 protein: CASSYGQGVEEQYF; CDR3 DNA: TGTGCCAGCAGTTACGGGCAGGGAGTCGAAGAGCAGTACTTC; V gene: TRBV12-3/TRBV12-4; D gene: .; clone size: many; J gene: TRBJ2-7
CDR3 protein: CATRPGRGGVDTEAFF; CDR3 DNA: TGTGCCACCCGTCCGGGTAGGGGGGGAGTTGACACTGAAGCTTTCTTT; V gene: TRBV2; D gene: .; clone size: .; J gene: TRBJ1-1
CDR3 protein: CASSDGTRPQETQYF; CDR3 DNA: TGTGCCAGCAGCGACGGAACACGGCCACAAGAGACCCAGTACTTC; V gene: TRBV14; D gene: .; clone size: many; J gene: TRBJ2-5
CDR3 protein: CASSLNPGQGVNEQYF; CDR3 DNA: TGTGCCAGCAGCTTAAACCCCGGACAGGGTGTGAACGAGCAGTACTTC; V gene: TRBV7-3; D gene: TRBD1; clone size: .; J gene: TRBJ2-7
CDR3 protein: CASSPRQGTEAFF; CDR3 DNA: TGTGCCAGCAGTCCTAGACAGGGCACTGAAGCTTTCTTT; V gene: TRBV27; D gene: TRBD1; clone size: .; J gene: TRBJ1-1
CDR3 protein: CASSKSRDPYEQYF; CDR3 DNA: TGTGCCAGCAGTAAATCCAGGGATCCCTACGAGCAGTACTTC; V gene: TRBV28; D gene: .; clone size: few; J gene: TRBJ2-7
CDR3 protein: CSAAEHPRVAETQYF; CDR3 DNA: TGCAGTGCTGCAGAGCACCCCAGAGTGGCAGAGACCCAGTATTTC; V gene: TRBV20-1; D gene: .; clone size: .; J gene: TRBJ2-5
CDR3 protein: CASSTLAGFSYEQYF; CDR3 DNA: TGCGCCAGCAGCACACTAGCGGGGTTCTCCTACGAGCAGTACTTC; V gene: TRBV5-1; D gene: TRBD2; clone size: many; J gene: TRBJ2-7
CDR3 protein: CSVEGGFANGYTF; CDR3 DNA: TGCAGCGTTGAAGGGGGGTTTGCGAATGGCTACACCTTC; V gene: TRBV29-1; D gene: .; clone size: .; J gene: TRBJ1-2